The next 2 T cell receptor beta chains were all read from a single sample in a study of cytomegalovirus exposure and HLA in healthy donors. Primers: 60 Vbeta forward and 13 Jbeta reverse. Clones were sequenced by immunoSEQ multiplex PCR, and TCRdb holds only the in-frame ones, with some missing. The sample carries 200,000 to 250,000 clones, less than 85% recorded once. Sequences were obtained from PBMCs. All receptors derive from a man aged 18 to 30 in good health and CMV-seronegative.

The chain recombines TRBV5-1 with TRBJ2-5, with D possibly being TRBD2 (6 bases). Trimming pared 0 bases from V and 3 bases from J, leaving 12 bases between. Germline CDR1 and CDR2: SGHRS and YFSETQ. The CDR3 is 15 residues long. CDR3 in amino acids: CASSLVAGYKETQYF. The CDR3 region has the DNA TGCGCCAGCAGCTTGGTTGCGGGGTACAAAGAGACCCAGTACTTC.

CDR3 loop: CASSAPGTYRGNEQFF. Here the CDR3 DNA reads TGTGCCAGCAGCGCGCCGGGTACGTACAGGGGCAATGAGCAGTTCTTC. The chain carries TRBV7-2 and TRBJ2-1, with 7 positions matching TRBD1. Unmatched junction bases numbered 13, after V lost 5 bases and J lost 6 bases. The CDR3 loop spans 16 amino acids. Germline CDR1 SGHTA, CDR2 FQGNSA.